This TCR beta chain was captured by sequencing in a study of OX40 agonist ivuxolimab in advanced cancers. Study overall: In this trial design, patients received ivuxolimab intravenously at 0.01 to 10 mg/kg every 2 weeks. A male proportion of about 84% was recorded, with mean age approximately 56 years and range roughly 23 to 90. Anti-PD-1, anti-PD-L1 or anti-CTLA-4 therapy given earlier was allowed, and 40% had some. Partial responses were achieved by three patients, one with hepatocellular carcinoma and two with cutaneous melanoma.

This CDR3 is built from 14 residues. The V gene lost 6 bases and the J gene lost 5 bases, with 15 bases spanning the gap. Germline CDR1 is SGHTA and CDR2 is FQGNSA. Using immunoSEQ multiplex PCR, the repertoire was profiled, and TCRdb retains in-frame clones only, with some absent. The sample records approximately 86,000 clones, 92% being singletons. Sample: CD4+ or CD8+ T cells sorted from blood, taken in a trial of the OX40 agonist ivuxolimab. The gene calls are TRBV7-2 and TRBJ2-3, with D possibly TRBD1 on 5 matching bases. This sequence originates from an adult with an advanced solid tumor such as melanoma, head and neck, liver or kidney cancer. In DNA, the CDR3 is TGTGCCAGCAGGAAAGGTGGGGCCGGAGATACGCAGTATTTT. It yields the protein CASRKGGAGDTQYF.